Presented here are 18 T cell receptor beta chains from one specimen sequenced in a study of immune cell composition in non-small cell lung cancer. Only in-frame clones appear in the TCRdb table, and some are missing; sequencing was by immunoSEQ multiplex PCR. The sample contains 9,000 to 10,000 clones, about two thirds of which appear only once. Sample: lung tumor tissue. Every receptor here comes from a human donor with non-small cell lung cancer.

V and J are TRBV11-2 and TRBJ2-7; TRBD2 might be the D (5 bases). Germline values: CDR1 SGHAT, CDR2 FQNNGV. V lost 3 bases, J lost 3 bases, and 15 bases lay in between. The CDR3 consists of 15 residues. The CDR3 protein is CASSLSGSAIYEQYF. The CDR3 nucleotides read TGTGCCAGCAGCTTGTCGGGGAGCGCGATCTACGAGCAGTACTTC.

This clone was seen only a few times. The rearrangement joins TRBV7-9 to TRBJ2-3; 7 bases are a match to TRBD1. This CDR3 spans 15 amino acids. J gave up 1 base and V 3 bases, and 4 bases lay outside the gene matches. The germline CDR1 and CDR2 sequences are SEHNR and FQNEAQ (reference sequence). In DNA, the CDR3 is TGTGCCAGCAGCTTCGTTGGACAGGGCACAGATACGCAGTATTTT. It is translated as CASSFVGQGTDTQYF. The whole variable domain, filled in from reference TRBV7-9 and TRBJ2-3, reads DTGVSQNPRHKITKRGQNVTFRCDPISEHNRLYWYRQTLGQGPEFLTYFQNEAQLEKSRLLSDRFSAERPKGSFSTLEIQRTEQGDSAMYLCASSFVGQGTDTQYFGPGTRLTVL.

CDR3 sequence: CASSLVQAGQALYEQYF. Here the CDR3 DNA reads TGCGCCAGCAGCTTGGTTCAGGCGGGACAGGCACTCTACGAGCAGTACTTC. The chain has TRBV5-1 and TRBJ2-7; 8 nucleotides agree with TRBD1. Germline assignment: CDR1 SGHRS and CDR2 YFSETQ. This CDR3 contains 17 residues. The trim removed 0 bases at V and 3 bases at J, leaving 11 bases unmatched.

This chain links TRBV19 with TRBJ1-1, with a weak D call TRBD1 (5 bases). CDR1 LNHDA and CDR2 SQIVND come from the germline V gene (reference sequence). With 7 bases removed from V and 4 bases from J, the gap between germline ends came to 13 bases. There are 13 residues in the CDR3. CDR3 amino acids: CASNNMGGTEAFF. CDR3 in DNA: TGTGCCAGTAACAATATGGGGGGCACTGAAGCTTTCTTT.

This rearrangement joins TRBV28 to TRBJ2-3, with 10 bases aligning to TRBD2. V was pared by 6 bases and J by 0 bases, with 3 bases of the junction left unmatched. This CDR3 has 15 amino acids. Germline V lookup: CDR1 MDHEN, CDR2 SYDVKM. In DNA form, the CDR3 reads TGTGCCAGCAGCCCAGCGGGGGGGAGCACAGATACGCAGTATTTT. Amino acid sequence: CASSPAGGSTDTQYF.

The chain combines TRBV6-6 with TRBJ1-2; tentatively, D is TRBD1 (6 bases). The CDR3 spans 13 residues. V shed 6 bases and J shed 8 bases, with 16 bases lying between them. Germline CDR1 and CDR2: MNHNY and SVGAGI (reference sequence). CDR3 nucleotide sequence: TGTGCCAGCAGCCGAGAACCAGGGGTAGGCTACACCTTC. It is translated as CASSREPGVGYTF.

The rearrangement uses TRBV11-2 and TRBJ1-1; 7 positions agree with TRBD1. Germline V lookup: CDR1 SGHAT, CDR2 FQNNGV. Unmatched junction bases numbered 6, after V lost 4 bases and J lost 4 bases. There are 14 residues in the CDR3. CDR3 bases: TGTGCCAGCAGCTCTTTCAGGGGGGTCACTGAAGCTTTCTTT. It encodes CASSSFRGVTEAFF.

This chain joins TRBV5-1 and TRBJ2-1, with D perhaps TRBD2 (6 bases). CDR3 length equals 13 residues. Trimming stripped 0 bases from V and 9 bases from J, with 10 bases between. Germline CDR1 SGHRS, CDR2 YFSETQ. CDR3 in amino acids: CASSLDGGIEQFF. The CDR3 nucleotides read TGCGCCAGCAGCTTGGACGGGGGAATTGAGCAGTTCTTC.

This CDR3 reads CASSLTWATGELFF. CDR3 coding DNA: TGTGCCAGCAGCTTAACTTGGGCCACCGGGGAGCTGTTTTTT. The chain links TRBV7-2 to TRBJ2-2; D remains unclear. CDR3 length: 14 amino acids. Looked up from germline, CDR1 is SGHTA and CDR2 is FQGNSA. Trimming shortened V by 2 bases and J by 4 bases, and 8 bases separated the two germline ends.

The CDR3 here is CASSGDRGPLAFTEQYF. CDR3 in DNA: TGTGCCAGCAGTGGAGACAGGGGCCCATTAGCCTTTACGGAGCAGTACTTC. This rearrangement joins TRBV6-4 to TRBJ2-7, with 8 bases fitting TRBD1. CDR1 and CDR2 from the germline V gene are MRHNA and SNTAGT. V gave up 4 bases and J gave up 7 bases; unmatched junction bases: 18. The CDR3 is 17 residues long.

J is TRBJ1-2 and V is TRBV6-5; perhaps TRBD1 as D (5 bases). There are 14 residues in the CDR3. The V gene's germline CDR1 is MNHEY and CDR2 SVGAGI. V lost 6 bases and J lost 4, with 15 bases in between. The CDR3 sequence: CASRGGRGVYGYTF. CDR3 bases: TGTGCCAGCAGGGGGGGAAGGGGCGTCTATGGCTACACCTTC.

The chain is built from TRBV7-3 and TRBJ2-7, with D uncertain. The germline gives CDR1 SGHTA, CDR2 FQGTGA. V was shortened by 0 bases and J by 0 bases, with 9 bases between the two germline ends. This CDR3 region has 15 residues. This CDR3 is CASSLTNGPSYEQYF. As DNA, the CDR3 is TGTGCCAGCAGCTTAACGAATGGGCCCTCCTACGAGCAGTACTTC.

This clone was seen only once. V gene TRBV7-9 combines with J gene TRBJ1-1; D remains ambiguous. This CDR3 spans 13 amino acids. Trimming cost V 2 bases and J 1 base, with 5 bases left between them. CDR1 and CDR2 from the germline V gene are SEHNR and FQNEAQ (reference sequence). The DNA for the CDR3 is TGTGCCAGCAGCTTATCACGGAACACTGAAGCTTTCTTT. Its protein is CASSLSRNTEAFF.

By share, this clone counts as medium-sized. This chain joins TRBV7-2 and TRBJ1-5, with TRBD1 identical over 9 bases. Germline CDR1 and CDR2: SGHTA and FQGNSA. V lost 3 bases to trimming and J lost 3 bases; unmatched junction nucleotides: 3. The CDR3 has 15 residues. CDR3 nucleotide sequence: TGTGCCAGCAGCTTCCGGACAGGGGACAATCAGCCCCAGCATTTT. It encodes CASSFRTGDNQPQHF.

This CDR3 reads CASSGTGYYGYTF. The CDR3 nucleotides read TGTGCCAGCAGTGGGACAGGTTACTATGGCTACACCTTC. The V gene is TRBV2, the J gene TRBJ1-2, with 7 bases lining up with TRBD1. After removal of 4 bases from V and 3 bases from J, the junction contained 2 bases not matched to a gene. The length of the CDR3 is 13 residues. Germline V gene data show CDR1 as SNHLY and CDR2 as FYNNEI.

V is TRBV2 and J is TRBJ2-7; TRBD1 is a possible D gene (5 bases). Germline V gene sequence: CDR1 SNHLY, CDR2 FYNNEI. Deletions cut 10 bases from V and 3 bases from J, with 19 bases between. The CDR3 consists of 14 residues. CDR3 region: CATKGIRQLYEQYF. The CDR3 DNA is TGTGCCACCAAGGGCATCAGACAGCTCTACGAGCAGTACTTC.

This clone was counted only a few times. The chain recombines TRBV7-2 with TRBJ1-2; TRBD1 matches 8 bases. The CDR3 totals 14 residues. V lost 7 bases, J lost 5 bases, and 9 bases stayed unmatched. CDR1 and CDR2 (germline): SGHTA, FQGNSA. The DNA of the CDR3 is TGTGCCAGCACCTTTTCCAGGGGGCAGTATGGCTACACCTTC. It is translated as CASTFSRGQYGYTF. The whole variable domain, filled in from reference TRBV7-2 and TRBJ1-2, reads GAGVSQSPSNKVTEKGKDVELRCDPISGHTALYWYRQSLGQGLEFLIYFQGNSAPDKSGLPSDRFSAERTGGSVSTLTIQRTQQEDSAVYLCASTFSRGQYGYTFGSGTRLTVV.

CDR3 DNA: TGTGCCAGCAGCTTGGTGGGGGACGTTGGCGAGCAGTACTTC. This codes for CASSLVGDVGEQYF. V usage is TRBV5-5 and J usage is TRBJ2-7; D tentatively reads TRBD1 or TRBD2 (5 bases each). Germline CDR1 is SGHKS and CDR2 is YYEKEE (reference sequence). This CDR3 comprises 14 residues. Trimming removed 0 bases from V and 6 bases from J, with 13 bases in between.